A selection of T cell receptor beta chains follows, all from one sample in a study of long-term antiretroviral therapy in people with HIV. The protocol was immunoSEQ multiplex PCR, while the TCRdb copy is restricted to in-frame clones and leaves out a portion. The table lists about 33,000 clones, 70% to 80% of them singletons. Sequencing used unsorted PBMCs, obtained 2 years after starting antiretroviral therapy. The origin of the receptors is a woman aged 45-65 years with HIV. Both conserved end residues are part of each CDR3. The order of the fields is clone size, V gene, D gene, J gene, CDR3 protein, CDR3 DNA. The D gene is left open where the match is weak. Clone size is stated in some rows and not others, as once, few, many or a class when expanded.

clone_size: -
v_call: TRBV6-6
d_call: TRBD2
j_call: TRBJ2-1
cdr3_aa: CASGGGGPQFF
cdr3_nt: TGTGCCAGTGGCGGGGGGGGGCCGCAGTTCTTC

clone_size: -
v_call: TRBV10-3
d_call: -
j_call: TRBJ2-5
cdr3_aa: CAISGSGGDQETQYF
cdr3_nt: TGTGCCATCAGTGGTTCCGGGGGAGACCAAGAGACCCAGTACTTC

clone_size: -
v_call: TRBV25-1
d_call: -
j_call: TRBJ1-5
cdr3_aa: CASSEWGSNQPQHF
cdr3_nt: TGTGCCAGCAGTGAATGGGGTTCTAATCAGCCCCAGCATTTT

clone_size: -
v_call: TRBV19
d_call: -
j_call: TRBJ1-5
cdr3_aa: CASSLPNQPQHF
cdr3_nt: TGTGCCAGTAGTCTCCCGAATCAGCCCCAGCATTTT

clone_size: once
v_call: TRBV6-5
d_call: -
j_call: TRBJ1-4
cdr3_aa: CASSPGRGNEKLFF
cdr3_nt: TGTGCCAGCAGTCCGGGGCGGGGTAATGAAAAACTGTTTTTT

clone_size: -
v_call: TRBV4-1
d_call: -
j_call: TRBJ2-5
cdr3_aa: CASSQVDLTGTQYF
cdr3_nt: TGCGCCAGCAGCCAAGTTGATCTCACAGGGACCCAGTACTTC

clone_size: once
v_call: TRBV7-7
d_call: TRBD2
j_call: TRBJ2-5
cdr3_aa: CASSLGAGQETQYF
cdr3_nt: TGTGCCAGCAGCTTAGGAGCGGGACAAGAGACCCAGTACTTC

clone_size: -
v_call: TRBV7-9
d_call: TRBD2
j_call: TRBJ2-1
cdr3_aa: CASSTSGRYNEQFF
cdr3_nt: TGTGCCAGCAGCACTAGCGGGAGGTACAATGAGCAGTTCTTC

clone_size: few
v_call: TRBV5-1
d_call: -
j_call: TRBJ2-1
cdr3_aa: CASRVANSYNEQFF
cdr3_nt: TGCGCCAGCAGAGTGGCGAACTCCTACAATGAGCAGTTCTTC

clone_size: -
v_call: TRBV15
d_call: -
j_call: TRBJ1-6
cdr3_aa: CATSRDRAGRSGSPLHF
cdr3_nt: TGTGCCACCAGCAGAGATCGAGCAGGCAGGTCAGGATCACCCCTCCACTTT

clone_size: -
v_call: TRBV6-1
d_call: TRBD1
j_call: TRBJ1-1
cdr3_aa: CASSALQGAASEAFF
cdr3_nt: TGTGCCAGCAGCGCCCTACAGGGGGCTGCATCTGAAGCTTTCTTT

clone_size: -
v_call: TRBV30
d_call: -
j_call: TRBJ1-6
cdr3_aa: CAWSVSRGTSSSASPLHF
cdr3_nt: TGTGCCTGGAGTGTGAGCCGAGGGACGTCCTCTTCGGCTTCACCCCTCCACTTT

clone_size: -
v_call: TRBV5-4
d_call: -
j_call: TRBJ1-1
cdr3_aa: CASSNRDGYQAFF
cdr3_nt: TGTGCCAGCAGCAACCGGGACGGCTATCAAGCTTTCTTT

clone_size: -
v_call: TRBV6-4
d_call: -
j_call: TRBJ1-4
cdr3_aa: CASSDSNPPSSYEKLFF
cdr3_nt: TGTGCCAGCAGTGACTCGAACCCCCCCTCATCATACGAAAAACTGTTTTTT

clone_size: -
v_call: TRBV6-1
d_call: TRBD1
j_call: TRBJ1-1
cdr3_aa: CASSEEPPGTDPTEAFF
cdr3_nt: TGTGCCAGCAGTGAAGAACCCCCCGGGACAGATCCCACTGAAGCTTTCTTT

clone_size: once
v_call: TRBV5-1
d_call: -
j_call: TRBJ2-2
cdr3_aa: CASSFMGQPIGTGELFF
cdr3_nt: TGCGCCAGCAGCTTTATGGGCCAGCCGATCGGCACCGGGGAGCTGTTTTTT

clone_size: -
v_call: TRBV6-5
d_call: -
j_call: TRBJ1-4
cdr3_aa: CASSYSTGWGEKLFF
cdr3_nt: TGTGCCAGCAGTTACTCGACAGGTTGGGGCGAAAAACTGTTTTTT

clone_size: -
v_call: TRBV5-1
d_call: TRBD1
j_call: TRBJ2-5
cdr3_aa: CASSPPRTGQETQYF
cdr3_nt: TGCGCCAGCAGCCCGCCAAGGACAGGCCAAGAGACCCAGTACTTC